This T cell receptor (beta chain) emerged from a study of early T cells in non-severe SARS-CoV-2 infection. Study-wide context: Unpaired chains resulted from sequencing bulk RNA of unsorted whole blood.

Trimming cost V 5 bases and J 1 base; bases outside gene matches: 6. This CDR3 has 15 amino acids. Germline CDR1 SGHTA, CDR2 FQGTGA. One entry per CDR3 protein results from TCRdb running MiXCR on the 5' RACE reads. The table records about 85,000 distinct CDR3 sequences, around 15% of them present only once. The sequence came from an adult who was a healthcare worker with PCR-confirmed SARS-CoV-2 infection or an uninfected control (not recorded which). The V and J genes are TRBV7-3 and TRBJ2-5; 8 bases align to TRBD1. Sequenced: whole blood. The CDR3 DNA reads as TGTGCCAGCAGCCCCCAAGGACAGGGCCAAGAGACCCAGTACTTC. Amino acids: CASSPQGQGQETQYF.